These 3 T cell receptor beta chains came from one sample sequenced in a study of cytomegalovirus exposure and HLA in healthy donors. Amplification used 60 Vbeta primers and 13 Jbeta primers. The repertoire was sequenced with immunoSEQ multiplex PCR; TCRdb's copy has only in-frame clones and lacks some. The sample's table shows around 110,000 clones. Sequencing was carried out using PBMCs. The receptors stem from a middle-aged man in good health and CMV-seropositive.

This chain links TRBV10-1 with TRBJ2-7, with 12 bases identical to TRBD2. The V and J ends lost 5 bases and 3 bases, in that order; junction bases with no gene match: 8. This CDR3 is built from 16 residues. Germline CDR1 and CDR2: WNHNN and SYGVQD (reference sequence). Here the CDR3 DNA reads TGCGCCAGCAGTCAAGGACTAGCGGGAATGATCTACGAGCAGTACTTC. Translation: CASSQGLAGMIYEQYF.

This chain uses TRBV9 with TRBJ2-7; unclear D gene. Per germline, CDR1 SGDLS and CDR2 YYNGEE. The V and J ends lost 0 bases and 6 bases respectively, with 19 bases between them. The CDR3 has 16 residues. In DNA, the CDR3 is TGTGCCAGCAGCGTAGTGGGCAACTCCTTTGCTGTCGAGCAGTACTTC. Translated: CASSVVGNSFAVEQYF.

The CDR3 bases are TGTGCCAGCAGTTCTGACAGATCCACAGATACGCAGTATTTT. Protein sequence: CASSSDRSTDTQYF. The rearrangement links TRBV28 to TRBJ2-3; the D gene is possibly TRBD1 (5 bases). V lost 4 bases and J 2 bases, leaving 10 bases between the germline ends. The germline V gene encodes CDR1 MDHEN and CDR2 SYDVKM. The CDR3 is made up of 14 amino acids.